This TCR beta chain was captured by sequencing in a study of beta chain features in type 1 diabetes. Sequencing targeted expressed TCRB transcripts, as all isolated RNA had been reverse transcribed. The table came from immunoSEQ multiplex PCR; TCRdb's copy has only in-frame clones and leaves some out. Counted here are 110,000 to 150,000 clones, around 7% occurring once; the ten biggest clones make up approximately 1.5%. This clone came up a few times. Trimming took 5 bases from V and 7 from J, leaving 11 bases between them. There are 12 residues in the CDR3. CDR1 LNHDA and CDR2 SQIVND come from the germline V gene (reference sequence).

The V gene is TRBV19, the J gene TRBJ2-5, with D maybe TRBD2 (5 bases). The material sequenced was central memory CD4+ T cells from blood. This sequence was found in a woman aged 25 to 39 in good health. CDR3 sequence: CASSLASGTQYF. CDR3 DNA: TGTGCCAGTAGTTTAGCGTCGGGGACCCAGTACTTC.